The 22 T cell receptor beta chains given below trace back to one sample, sequenced in a study of cytomegalovirus exposure and HLA in healthy donors (dated by TCRdb to 2016 to 2017). Library prep was done by the immunoSEQ multiplex PCR assay. The multiplex PCR relied on a mix of 60 forward primers for TCR Vbeta segments and 13 reverse primers for TCR Jbeta segments. TCRdb retrieved this table from immuneACCESS and kept in-frame rearrangements only. Not all clones are present; in checked studies, unresolved V genes account for under half, and no reason is known for the remainder. This sample's table lists over 55,000 clones. The ten most abundant clones make up about 15% of the sample. Specimen: PBMCs. These receptors all come from a boy under 18 in good health and CMV-seronegative.

V usage is TRBV9 and J usage is TRBJ1-1; 7 bases are a match to TRBD1. Looked up from germline, CDR1 is SGDLS and CDR2 is YYNGEE. This CDR3 has 17 residues. After removal of 4 bases from V and 0 bases from J, the junction contained 12 bases not matched to a gene. In nucleotides, the CDR3 is TGTGCCAGCAGCCCAGACCCGACAGGGAACCTGAACACTGAAGCTTTCTTT. It is translated as CASSPDPTGNLNTEAFF.

J is TRBJ1-1 and V is TRBV29-1; D is perhaps TRBD1 (5 bases). The V end lost 7 bases, the J end lost 1 base, and 10 bases lay between the germline ends. CDR3 size: 12 residues. Germline V gene sequence: CDR1 SQVTM, CDR2 ANQGSEA. CDR3 nucleotides: TGCAGCGGGGGGGGAGCGAACACTGAAGCTTTCTTT. Its translation is CSGGGANTEAFF.

The genes are TRBV5-5 and TRBJ2-1; 9 positions match TRBD2. The germline gives CDR1 SGHKS, CDR2 YYEKEE (reference sequence). The CDR3 loop spans 17 amino acids. The V and J ends lost 0 bases and 6 bases, in that order; junction bases with no gene match: 10. The CDR3 region has the DNA TGTGCCAGCAGCTTGGGCGGGAGGGTCGGATGGCGCAATGAGCAGTTCTTC. Its translation is CASSLGGRVGWRNEQFF.

The chain employs TRBV10-3 and TRBJ2-1; 13 bases fit TRBD2. The CDR3 totals 13 residues. Germline CDR1 and CDR2: ENHRY and SYGVKD. The trim removed 6 bases at V and 7 bases at J, leaving 0 bases unmatched. The CDR3 DNA sequence: TGTGCCATCAGGACTAGCGGGAGGAATGAGCAGTTCTTC. It yields the protein CAIRTSGRNEQFF.

This rearrangement joins TRBV5-6 to TRBJ2-6; D remains ambiguous. V was pared by 6 bases and J by 0 bases, with 4 bases between. The V gene's germline CDR1 is SGHDT and CDR2 YYEEEE. CDR3 length: 13 residues. The CDR3 DNA is TGTGCCAGCAAACTCTCTGGGGCCAACGTCCTGACTTTC. This codes for CASKLSGANVLTF.

This chain uses TRBV6-5 with TRBJ2-5; D is perhaps TRBD1 (5 bases). The closer fit of TRBJ2-7 to the DNA end suggests the J call may be wrong. The V gene's germline CDR1 is MNHEY and CDR2 SVGAGI. The CDR3 has 11 amino acids. DNA of the CDR3: TGTGCCAGCCAGGGTGGCTACGAGCAGTACTTC. This sequence encodes CASQGGYEQYF.

This chain links TRBV9 with TRBJ1-1, with 9 nucleotides matching TRBD1. The ends lost 3 bases at V and 1 base at J; junction bases unmatched: 4. CDR1 and CDR2 from the germline V gene are SGDLS and YYNGEE. There are 15 residues in the CDR3. CDR3 nucleotides: TGTGCCAGCAGCGAAATACAGGGGGCGAACACTGAAGCTTTCTTT. Its protein is CASSEIQGANTEAFF.

The chain uses TRBV29-1 and TRBJ2-5; D is perhaps TRBD2 (6 bases). The length of the CDR3 is 13 residues. The germline V and J ends were trimmed by 7 bases and 1 base, with 13 bases remaining between them. The germline V gene has CDR1 SQVTM and CDR2 ANQGSEA. The CDR3 region is CSAVRGLQETQYF. CDR3 in DNA: TGCAGCGCTGTCCGGGGACTCCAAGAGACCCAGTACTTC.

The chain links TRBV19 to TRBJ1-1, with 8 bases identical to TRBD1. This CDR3 is 12 amino acids long. Losses at the gene ends were 8 bases for V and 5 bases for J; bases not matched to a gene: 4. Looked up from germline, CDR1 is LNHDA and CDR2 is SQIVND (reference sequence). The CDR3 bases are TGTGCCAGTCACAGGGGGGGAACTGAAGCTTTCTTT. Its protein product is CASHRGGTEAFF.

This chain joins TRBV9 and TRBJ1-2, with 10 bases matching TRBD1. With 3 bases clipped from V and 5 bases from J, the junction kept 4 bases outside the gene matches. The germline V gene has CDR1 SGDLS and CDR2 YYNGEE. There are 14 residues in the CDR3. Here the CDR3 reads CASSARQGAYGYTF. The CDR3 coding sequence is TGTGCCAGCAGCGCTCGACAGGGGGCGTATGGCTACACCTTC.

In DNA, the CDR3 is TGTGCCAGCAAACAGGGGGCATCAGGGACTGAAGCTTTCTTT. Amino acids: CASKQGASGTEAFF. V is TRBV7-2 and J is TRBJ1-1, with 9 bases that match TRBD1. Germline-derived CDR1 and CDR2 are SGHTA and FQGNSA. The V and J ends lost 7 bases and 5 bases, in that order; junction bases with no gene match: 8. The CDR3 consists of 14 residues. The whole variable domain, remainder taken from reference TRBV7-2 and TRBJ1-1, is GAGVSQSPSNKVTEKGKDVELRCDPISGHTALYWYRQSLGQGLEFLIYFQGNSAPDKSGLPSDRFSAERTGGSVSTLTIQRTQQEDSAVYLCASKQGASGTEAFFGQGTRLTVV.

This chain connects TRBV6-5 to TRBJ1-5, with a tentative D call TRBD1 (5 bases). Trimming stripped 5 bases from V and 5 bases from J, with 13 bases between. Per the germline V gene, CDR1 is MNHEY and CDR2 is SVGAGI. The CDR3 is 14 amino acids. The CDR3 spells CASSVGGSHQPQHF. Here the CDR3 DNA reads TGTGCCAGCAGTGTCGGGGGTTCACATCAGCCCCAGCATTTT.

The chain joins TRBV6-6 to TRBJ1-2; D is unresolved. This CDR3 spans 15 amino acids. Germline lookup yields CDR1 MNHNY and CDR2 SVGAGI (reference sequence). The V end was cut by 4 bases, the J end by 0 bases, with 12 bases between. The CDR3 DNA reads as TGTGCCAGCAGTTCCGTTCGGGTGTCTAACTATGGCTACACCTTC. Residues: CASSSVRVSNYGYTF.

The CDR3 DNA sequence: TGTGCCAGCAGCCAAGTGGCCAGGTCGGGGGGCTACAATGAGCAGTTCTTC. Translation gives CASSQVARSGGYNEQFF. The V gene is TRBV14, the J gene TRBJ2-1; 7 bases are shared with TRBD2. With V trimmed by 1 base and J by 3 bases, 9 bases remained unmatched. The CDR3 extends over 17 amino acids. CDR1 and CDR2 (germline): SGHDN, FVKESK.

V gene TRBV9 combines with J gene TRBJ1-1, with 9 bases matching TRBD1. CDR3 size: 15 residues. V was pared by 3 bases and J by 4 bases, with 7 bases of the junction left unmatched. CDR1 and CDR2 from the germline V gene are SGDLS and YYNGEE. CDR3 amino acids: CASSEGGQGFTEAFF. DNA for the CDR3: TGTGCCAGCAGCGAGGGGGGACAGGGATTCACTGAAGCTTTCTTT. Supplemented by reference TRBV9 and TRBJ1-1, the full variable domain reads DSGVTQTPKHLITATGQRVTLRCSPRSGDLSVYWYQQSLDQGLQFLIQYYNGEERAKGNILERFSAQQFPDLHSELNLSSLELGDSALYFCASSEGGQGFTEAFFGQGTRLTVV.

The chain uses TRBV7-9 and TRBJ2-7; D unclear. This CDR3 has 14 residues. Deletions cut 4 bases from V and 0 bases from J, with 10 bases between. CDR1 SEHNR and CDR2 FQNEAQ come from the germline V gene (reference sequence). The CDR3 nucleotides read TGTGCCAGCAGCTCCCACGGGTCCTCCTACGAGCAGTACTTC. It codes for CASSSHGSSYEQYF.

V is TRBV7-3 and J is TRBJ1-2; TRBD1 matches at 7 bases. The CDR3 extends over 15 amino acids. V gave up 0 bases and J gave up 3 bases; unmatched junction bases: 4. The germline gives CDR1 SGHTA, CDR2 FQGTGA. As DNA, the CDR3 is TGTGCCAGCAGCTTAACTCGGGACAGCTACTATGGCTACACCTTC. It specifies CASSLTRDSYYGYTF.

The chain joins TRBV5-4 to TRBJ2-7, with 8 bases identical to TRBD2. After removal of 2 bases from V and 5 bases from J, the junction contained 6 bases not matched to a gene. The CDR3 has 14 amino acids. Per germline, CDR1 SGHNT and CDR2 YYREEE (reference sequence). In DNA form, the CDR3 reads TGTGCCAGCAGCTTAGCGGGGGCCCCTAACGAGCAGTACTTC. Protein sequence: CASSLAGAPNEQYF.

The rearrangement joins TRBV30 to TRBJ1-5; D may be TRBD1 (5 bases). Trimming stripped 5 bases from V and 9 bases from J, with 17 bases between. This CDR3 contains 13 residues. Germline V gene data show CDR1 as GTSNPN and CDR2 as SVGIG (reference sequence). CDR3 in DNA: TGTGCCTGGGGAGGGGATGGGTCTCGGCCCCAGCATTTT. Residues: CAWGGDGSRPQHF.

The chain couples TRBV2 to TRBJ2-7; a weak D match, TRBD2 (5 bases). Germline loops: CDR1 SNHLY, CDR2 FYNNEI. CDR3 size: 11 residues. Trimming stripped 3 bases from V and 9 bases from J, with 9 bases between. CDR3 sequence reads: CASSDAGGQYF. The CDR3 DNA reads as TGTGCCAGCAGTGACGCCGGAGGGCAGTACTTC.

The chain carries TRBV29-1 and TRBJ1-1, with D maybe TRBD1 (6 bases). The germline gives CDR1 SQVTM, CDR2 ANQGSEA. Trimming shortened V by 2 bases and J by 3 bases, and 16 bases separated the two germline ends. CDR3 length equals 15 residues. The CDR3 is CSVEINRARDTEAFF. The CDR3 DNA follows: TGCAGCGTTGAAATAAACAGGGCTAGGGACACTGAAGCTTTCTTT.

The chain carries TRBV19 and TRBJ1-2, with D possibly matching TRBD1 (6 bases). Deletions cut 5 bases from V and 7 bases from J, with 26 bases between. The CDR3 sequence is 17 residues long. Germline V gives CDR1 LNHDA, CDR2 SQIVND (reference sequence). The CDR3 protein is CASSVTTGPRLVRGYTF. For the CDR3, the DNA is TGTGCCAGTAGTGTTACGACAGGCCCCCGTCTTGTGCGTGGCTACACCTTC.